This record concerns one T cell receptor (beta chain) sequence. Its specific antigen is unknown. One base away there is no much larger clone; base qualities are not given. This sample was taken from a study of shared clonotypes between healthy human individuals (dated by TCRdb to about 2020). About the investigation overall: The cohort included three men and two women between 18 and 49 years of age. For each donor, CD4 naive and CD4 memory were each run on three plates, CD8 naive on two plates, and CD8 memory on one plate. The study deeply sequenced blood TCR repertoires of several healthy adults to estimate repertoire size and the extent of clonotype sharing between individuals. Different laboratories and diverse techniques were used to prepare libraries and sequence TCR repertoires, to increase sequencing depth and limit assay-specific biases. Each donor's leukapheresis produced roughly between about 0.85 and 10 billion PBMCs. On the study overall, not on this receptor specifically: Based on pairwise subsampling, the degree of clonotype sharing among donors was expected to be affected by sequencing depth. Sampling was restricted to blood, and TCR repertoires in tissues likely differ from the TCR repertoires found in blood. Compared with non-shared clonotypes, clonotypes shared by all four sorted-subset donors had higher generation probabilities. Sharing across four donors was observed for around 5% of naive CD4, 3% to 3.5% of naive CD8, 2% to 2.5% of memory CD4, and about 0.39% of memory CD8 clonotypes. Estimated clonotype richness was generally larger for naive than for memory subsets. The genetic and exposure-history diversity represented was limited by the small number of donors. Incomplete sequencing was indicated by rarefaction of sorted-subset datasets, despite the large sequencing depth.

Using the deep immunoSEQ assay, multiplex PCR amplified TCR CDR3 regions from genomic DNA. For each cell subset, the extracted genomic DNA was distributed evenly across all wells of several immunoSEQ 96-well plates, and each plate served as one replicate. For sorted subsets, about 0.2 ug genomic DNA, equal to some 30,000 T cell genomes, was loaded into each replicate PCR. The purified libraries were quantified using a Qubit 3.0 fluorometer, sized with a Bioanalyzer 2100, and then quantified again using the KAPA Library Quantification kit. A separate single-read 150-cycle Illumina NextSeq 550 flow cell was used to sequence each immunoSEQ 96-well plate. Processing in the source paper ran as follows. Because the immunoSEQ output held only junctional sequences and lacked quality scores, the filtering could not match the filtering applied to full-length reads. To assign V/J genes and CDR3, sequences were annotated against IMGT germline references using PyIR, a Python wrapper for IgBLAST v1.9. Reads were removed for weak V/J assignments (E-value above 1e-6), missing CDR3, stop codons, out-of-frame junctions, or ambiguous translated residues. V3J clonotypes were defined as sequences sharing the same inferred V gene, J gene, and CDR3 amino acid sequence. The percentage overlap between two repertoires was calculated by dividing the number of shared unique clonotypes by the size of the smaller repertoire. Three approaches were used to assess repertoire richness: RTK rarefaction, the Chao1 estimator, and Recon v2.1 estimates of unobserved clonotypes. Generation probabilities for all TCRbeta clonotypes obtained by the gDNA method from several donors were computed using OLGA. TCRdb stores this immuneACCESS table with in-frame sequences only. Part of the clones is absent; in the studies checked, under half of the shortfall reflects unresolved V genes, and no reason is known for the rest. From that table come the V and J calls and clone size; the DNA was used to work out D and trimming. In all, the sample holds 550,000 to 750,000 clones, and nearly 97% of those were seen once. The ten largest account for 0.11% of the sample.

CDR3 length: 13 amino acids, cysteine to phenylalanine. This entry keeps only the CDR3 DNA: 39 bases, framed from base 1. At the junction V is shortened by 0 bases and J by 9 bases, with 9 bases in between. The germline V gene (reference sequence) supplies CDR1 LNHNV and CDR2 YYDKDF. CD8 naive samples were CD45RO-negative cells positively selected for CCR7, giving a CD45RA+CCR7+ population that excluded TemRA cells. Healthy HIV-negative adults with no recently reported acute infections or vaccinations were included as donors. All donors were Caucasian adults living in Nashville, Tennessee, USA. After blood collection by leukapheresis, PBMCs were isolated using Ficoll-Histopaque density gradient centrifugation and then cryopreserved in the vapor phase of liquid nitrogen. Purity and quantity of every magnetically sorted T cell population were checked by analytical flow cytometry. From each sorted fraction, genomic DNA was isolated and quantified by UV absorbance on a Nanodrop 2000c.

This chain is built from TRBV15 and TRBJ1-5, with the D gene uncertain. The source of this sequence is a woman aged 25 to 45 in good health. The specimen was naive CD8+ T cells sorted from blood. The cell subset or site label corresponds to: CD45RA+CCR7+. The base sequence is TGTGCCACCAGCAGAGATCTCTCGAGGCCCCAGCATTTT. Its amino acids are CATSRDLSRPQHF.